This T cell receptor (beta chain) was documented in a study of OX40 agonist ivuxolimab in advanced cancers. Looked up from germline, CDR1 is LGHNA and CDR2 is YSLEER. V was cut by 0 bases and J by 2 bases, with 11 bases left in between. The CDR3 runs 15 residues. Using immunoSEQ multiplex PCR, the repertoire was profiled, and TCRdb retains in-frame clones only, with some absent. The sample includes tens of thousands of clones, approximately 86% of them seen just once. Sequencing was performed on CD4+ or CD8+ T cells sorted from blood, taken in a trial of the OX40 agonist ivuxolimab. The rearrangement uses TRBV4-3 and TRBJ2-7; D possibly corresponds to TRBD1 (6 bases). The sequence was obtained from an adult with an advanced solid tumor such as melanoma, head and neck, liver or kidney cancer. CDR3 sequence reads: CASSQDWQGTYEQYF. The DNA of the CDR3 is TGCGCCAGCAGCCAAGATTGGCAGGGGACCTACGAGCAGTACTTC.